This T cell receptor beta chain was identified during a study of post-analysis software for immune sequencing data. Overall study context: Patients with relapsing-remitting, secondary progressive and progressive-relapsing multiple sclerosis courses were all represented. Study-wide results and limits: Compared against controls, patients with multiple sclerosis displayed significantly lower normalized Chao1 diversity. TRBV5-6, TRBV5-1 and TRBV20-1 were among four or five TRBV segments more frequent in patients than controls. Samples prepared in the same batch strongly co-clustered by F measure.

With respect to this clonotype: Its target is not known. A much larger clonotype is one base distant, so this may be a read error.

CDR3 length: 14 amino acids. Germline V CDR1 and CDR2: SGHTA, FQGNSA. cDNA libraries for TCR beta contained unique molecular identifiers. Input populations of about 0.85 to 11 million T cells gave rise to some 500,000 cDNA molecules. TCRdb itself ran the PCR reads through MiXCR, one entry per CDR3 protein. The table has hundreds of thousands of distinct CDR3 sequences, roughly 46% seen once. The gene calls are TRBV7-2 and TRBJ2-7; 12 positions match TRBD2. The sequenced sample was blood. This TCR derives from a girl aged 5-17 years with multiple sclerosis. The CDR3 bases are TGTGCCGGCAGCCCTAGCGGGAGGGCCTACGAGCAGTACTTC. Translating it yields CAGSPSGRAYEQYF.